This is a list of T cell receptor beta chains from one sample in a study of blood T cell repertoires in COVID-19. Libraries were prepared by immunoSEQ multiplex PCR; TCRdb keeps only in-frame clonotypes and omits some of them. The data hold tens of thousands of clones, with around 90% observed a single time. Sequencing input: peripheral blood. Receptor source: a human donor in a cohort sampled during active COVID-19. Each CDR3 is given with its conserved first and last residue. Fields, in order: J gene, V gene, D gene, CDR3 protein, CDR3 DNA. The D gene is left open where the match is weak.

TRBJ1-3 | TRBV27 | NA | CASHKAGTIYF | TGTGCCAGCCACAAGGCGGGCACCATATATTTT
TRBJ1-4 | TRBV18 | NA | CASSPVAGTTNEKLFF | TGTGCCAGCTCACCTGTGGCAGGGACAACTAATGAAAAACTGTTTTTT
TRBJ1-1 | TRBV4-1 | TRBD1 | CASSQVYGTGGVGTEAFF | TGCGCCAGCAGCCAAGTTTACGGGACAGGGGGCGTGGGCACTGAAGCTTTCTTT
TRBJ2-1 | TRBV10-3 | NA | CAIRTTSYNEQFF | TGTGCCATCAGAACTACCTCCTACAATGAGCAGTTCTTC
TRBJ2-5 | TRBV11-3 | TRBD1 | CASSKRTGGPVGLETQYF | TGTGCCAGCAGCAAAAGGACAGGCGGTCCCGTGGGTTTGGAGACCCAGTACTTC
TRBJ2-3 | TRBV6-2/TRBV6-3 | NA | CASSYSGEPTDTQYF | TGTGCCAGCAGTTACTCGGGAGAACCCACAGATACGCAGTATTTT
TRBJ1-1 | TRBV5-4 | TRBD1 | CASSLSGGNTEAFF | TGTGCCAGCAGCCTGTCAGGGGGGAACACTGAAGCTTTCTTT
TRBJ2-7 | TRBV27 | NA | CASSPTTGNFYEQYF | TGTGCCAGCAGTCCCACCACAGGGAACTTCTACGAGCAGTACTTC
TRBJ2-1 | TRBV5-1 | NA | CASSSLTGTYNEQFF | TGCGCCAGCAGCTCCCTGACGGGTACCTACAATGAGCAGTTCTTC
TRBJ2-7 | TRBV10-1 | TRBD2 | CASSDDSGGGSYEQYF | TGCGCCAGCAGTGACGATAGCGGGGGAGGCTCCTACGAGCAGTACTTC
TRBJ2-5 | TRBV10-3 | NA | CAIRAEGLETQYF | TGTGCCATCAGGGCGGAGGGGTTAGAGACCCAGTACTTC
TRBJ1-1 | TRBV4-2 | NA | CASSMGAEAFF | TGTGCCAGCAGCATGGGCGCTGAAGCTTTCTTT
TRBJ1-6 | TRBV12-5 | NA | CASGLEILGHWEAPLHF | TGTGCTAGTGGTTTGGAAATACTTGGGCATTGGGAGGCACCCCTCCACTTT
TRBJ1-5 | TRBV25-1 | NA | CASRAWGGNQPQHF | TGTGCCAGCAGGGCTTGGGGGGGGAATCAGCCCCAGCATTTT
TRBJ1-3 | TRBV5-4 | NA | CASSLASGAGNTIYF | TGTGCCAGCAGCTTGGCCTCGGGGGCTGGAAACACCATATATTTT
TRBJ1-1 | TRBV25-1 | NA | CASSFNRNTEAFF | TGTGCCAGCAGCTTCAACAGGAACACTGAAGCTTTCTTT
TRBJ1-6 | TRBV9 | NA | CASNPTATPYNSPLHF | TGTGCCAGCAACCCGACAGCTACACCCTATAATTCACCCCTCCACTTT
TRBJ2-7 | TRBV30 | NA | CAWKPGVNLYEQYF | TGTGCCTGGAAGCCCGGGGTGAATCTCTACGAGCAGTACTTC
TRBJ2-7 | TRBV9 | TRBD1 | CASNRDRGDEQYF | TGTGCCAGCAATCGGGACAGGGGCGACGAGCAGTACTTC
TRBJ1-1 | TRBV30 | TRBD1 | CAWSVGDRGTEAFF | TGTGCCTGGAGTGTTGGGGACAGGGGCACTGAAGCTTTCTTT
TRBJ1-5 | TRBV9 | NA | CASSLRGGAEQPQHF | TGTGCCAGCAGCCTCCGGGGGGGGGCAGAACAGCCCCAGCATTTT
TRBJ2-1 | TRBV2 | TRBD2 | CASRLFTSGASYNEQFF | TGTGCCAGCAGGCTCTTCACTAGCGGGGCTTCCTACAATGAGCAGTTCTTC
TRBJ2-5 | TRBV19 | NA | CASSEPGETQYF | TGTGCCAGTAGTGAGCCGGGGGAGACCCAGTACTTC
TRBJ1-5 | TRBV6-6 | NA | CASTGISNQPQHF | TGTGCCAGCACGGGAATTAGCAATCAGCCCCAGCATTTT
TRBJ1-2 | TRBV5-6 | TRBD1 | CASSLPTGGYGYTF | TGTGCCAGCAGCCTCCCCACAGGGGGGTATGGCTACACCTTC
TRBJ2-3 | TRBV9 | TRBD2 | CASSVPASGPSTDTQYF | TGTGCCAGCAGCGTACCGGCTAGCGGCCCTAGCACAGATACGCAGTATTTT
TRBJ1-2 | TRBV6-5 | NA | CASSLPTGYGYTF | TGTGCCAGCAGTCTCCCGACGGGCTATGGCTACACCTTC
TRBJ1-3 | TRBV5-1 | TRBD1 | CASSLGDRVSGNTIYF | TGCGCCAGCAGCTTGGGGGACAGGGTCTCTGGAAACACCATATATTTT
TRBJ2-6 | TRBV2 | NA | CASSRQLSGANVLTF | TGTGCCAGCAGTCGACAGCTCTCTGGGGCCAACGTCCTGACTTTC
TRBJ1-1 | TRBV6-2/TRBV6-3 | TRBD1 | CASSYSRGTGNTEAFF | TGTGCCAGCAGTTACTCTCGAGGGACAGGGAACACTGAAGCTTTCTTT
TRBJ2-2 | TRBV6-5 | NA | CASRMTAQNTGELFF | TGTGCCAGCAGAATGACAGCACAGAACACCGGGGAGCTGTTTTTT
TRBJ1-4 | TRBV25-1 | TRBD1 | CASNEQGARNEKLFF | TGTGCCAGCAATGAACAGGGGGCACGGAATGAAAAACTGTTTTTT
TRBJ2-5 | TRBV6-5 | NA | CASTRGGGARETQYF | TGTGCCAGCACCCGAGGAGGGGGGGCCCGCGAAACCCAGTACTTC
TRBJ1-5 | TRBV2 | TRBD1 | CASNTGTGVGQPQHF | TGTGCCAGCAACACCGGGACAGGGGTAGGGCAGCCCCAGCATTTT
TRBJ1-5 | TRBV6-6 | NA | CASSKNRDQPQHF | TGTGCCAGCAGTAAAAACAGGGATCAGCCCCAGCATTTT
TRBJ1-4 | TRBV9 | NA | CASSVGDSSGEKLFF | TGTGCCAGCAGCGTAGGCGACAGCTCCGGTGAAAAACTGTTTTTT
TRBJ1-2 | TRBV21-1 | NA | CASSRDQDYRAYGYTF | TGTGCCAGCAGCCGAGACCAGGATTACCGAGCCTATGGCTACACCTTC
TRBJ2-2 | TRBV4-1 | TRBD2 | CASSHGASGGGNTGELFF | TGCGCCAGCAGCCACGGGGCTAGCGGGGGGGGGAACACCGGGGAGCTGTTTTTT
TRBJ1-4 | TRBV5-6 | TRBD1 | CASSGRDREELFF | TGTGCCAGCAGCGGCCGGGACAGGGAAGAACTGTTTTTT
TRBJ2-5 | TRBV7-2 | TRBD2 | CASSLRASGRETQYF | TGTGCCAGCAGCTTAAGGGCTAGCGGGAGGGAGACCCAGTACTTC
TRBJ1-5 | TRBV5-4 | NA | CASSSAGQPQHF | TGTGCCAGCAGCTCCGCTGGCCAGCCCCAGCATTTT